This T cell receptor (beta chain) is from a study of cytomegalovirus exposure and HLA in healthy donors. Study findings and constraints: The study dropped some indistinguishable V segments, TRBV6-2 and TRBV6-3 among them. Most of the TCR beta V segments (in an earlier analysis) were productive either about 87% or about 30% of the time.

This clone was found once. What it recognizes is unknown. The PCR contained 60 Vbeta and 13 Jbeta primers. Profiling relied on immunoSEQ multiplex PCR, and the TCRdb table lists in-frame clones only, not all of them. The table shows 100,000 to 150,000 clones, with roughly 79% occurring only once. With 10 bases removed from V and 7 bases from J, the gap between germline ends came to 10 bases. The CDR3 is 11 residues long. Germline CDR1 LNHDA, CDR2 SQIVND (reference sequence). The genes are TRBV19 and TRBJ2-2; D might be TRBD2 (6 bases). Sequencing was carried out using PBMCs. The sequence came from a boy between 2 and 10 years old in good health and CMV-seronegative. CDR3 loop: CATGGVGELFF. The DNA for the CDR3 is TGTGCCACCGGAGGGGTCGGGGAGCTGTTTTTT. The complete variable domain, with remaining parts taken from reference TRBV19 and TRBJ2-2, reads DGGITQSPKYLFRKEGQNVTLSCEQNLNHDAMYWYRQDPGQGLRLIYYSQIVNDFQKGDIAEGYSVSREKKESFPLTVTSAQKNPTAFYLCATGGVGELFFGEGSRLTVL.